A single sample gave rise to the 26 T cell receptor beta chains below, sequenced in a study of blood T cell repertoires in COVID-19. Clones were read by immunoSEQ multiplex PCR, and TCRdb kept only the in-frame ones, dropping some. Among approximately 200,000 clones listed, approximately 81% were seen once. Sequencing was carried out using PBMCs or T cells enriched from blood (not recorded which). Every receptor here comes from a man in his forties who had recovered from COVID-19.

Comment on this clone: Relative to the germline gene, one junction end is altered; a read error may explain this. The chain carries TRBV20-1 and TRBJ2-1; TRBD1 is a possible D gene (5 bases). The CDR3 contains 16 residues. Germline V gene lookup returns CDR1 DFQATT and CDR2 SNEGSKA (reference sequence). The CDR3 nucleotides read TGCAGTGCTAGTCCTGCTTCGGCAGGGCCTCCCTTTTCTCCGGTCTTC. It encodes CSASPASAGPPFSPVF.

The CDR3, as DNA: TGTGCCAGCAGGCGTCCGGGACTAGGCACAGATACGCAGTATTTT. It is translated as CASRRPGLGTDTQYF. The chain couples TRBV7-2 to TRBJ2-3; 8 bases align to TRBD2. V was pared by 6 bases and J by 1 base, with 6 bases of the junction left unmatched. Germline V lookup: CDR1 SGHTA, CDR2 FQGNSA. CDR3 length: 15 residues.

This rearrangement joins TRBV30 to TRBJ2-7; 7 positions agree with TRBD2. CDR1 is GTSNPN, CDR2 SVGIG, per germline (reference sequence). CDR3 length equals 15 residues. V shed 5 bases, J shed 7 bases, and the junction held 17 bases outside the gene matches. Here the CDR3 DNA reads TGTGCCTGGGGGGGACTTGCGGGAGCGATTGGTGAGCAGTACTTC. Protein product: CAWGGLAGAIGEQYF.

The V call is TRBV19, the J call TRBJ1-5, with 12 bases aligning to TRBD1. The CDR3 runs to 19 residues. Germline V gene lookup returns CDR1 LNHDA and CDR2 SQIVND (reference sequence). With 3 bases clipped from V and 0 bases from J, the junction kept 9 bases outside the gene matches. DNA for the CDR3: TGTGCCAGTAGTATCGGGAGGGGGACAGGGGGCCTTAGCAATCAGCCCCAGCATTTT. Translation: CASSIGRGTGGLSNQPQHF.

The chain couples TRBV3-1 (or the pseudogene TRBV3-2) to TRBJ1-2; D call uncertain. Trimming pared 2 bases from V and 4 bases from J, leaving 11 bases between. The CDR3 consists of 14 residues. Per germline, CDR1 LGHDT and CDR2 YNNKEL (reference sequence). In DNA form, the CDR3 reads TGTGCCAGCAGCCAACAGGCCTCTGGCTATGGCTACACCTTC. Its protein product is CASSQQASGYGYTF.

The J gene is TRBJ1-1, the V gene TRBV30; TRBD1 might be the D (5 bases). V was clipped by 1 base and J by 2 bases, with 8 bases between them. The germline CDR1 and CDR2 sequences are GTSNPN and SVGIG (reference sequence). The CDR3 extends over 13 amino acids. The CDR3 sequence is CAWSGQPNTEAFF. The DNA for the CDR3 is TGTGCCTGGAGTGGACAGCCTAACACTGAAGCTTTCTTT.

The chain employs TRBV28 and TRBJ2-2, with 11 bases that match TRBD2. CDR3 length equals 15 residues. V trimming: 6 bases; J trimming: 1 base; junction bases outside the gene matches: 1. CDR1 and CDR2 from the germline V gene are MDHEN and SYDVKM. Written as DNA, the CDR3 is TGTGCCAGCAGCGGACTAGCGGGGAACACCGGGGAGCTGTTTTTT. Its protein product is CASSGLAGNTGELFF.

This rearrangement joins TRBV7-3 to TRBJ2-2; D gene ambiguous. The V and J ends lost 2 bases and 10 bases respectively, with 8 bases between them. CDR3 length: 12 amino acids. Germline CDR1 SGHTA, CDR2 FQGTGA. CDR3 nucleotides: TGTGCCAGCAGCTTAGGCACCTCGGAGCTGTTTTTT. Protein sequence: CASSLGTSELFF. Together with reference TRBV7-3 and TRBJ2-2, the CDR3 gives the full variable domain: GAGVSQTPSNKVTEKGKYVELRCDPISGHTALYWYRQSLGQGPEFLIYFQGTGAADDSGLPNDRFFAVRPEGSVSTLKIQRTERGDSAVYLCASSLGTSELFFGEGSRLTVL.

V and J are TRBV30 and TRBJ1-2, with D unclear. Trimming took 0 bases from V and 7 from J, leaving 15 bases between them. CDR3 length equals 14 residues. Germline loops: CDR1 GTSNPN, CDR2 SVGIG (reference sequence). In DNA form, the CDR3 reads TGTGCCTGGAGTGTACTCGGCAGGCCGGTTGGCTACACCTTC. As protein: CAWSVLGRPVGYTF.

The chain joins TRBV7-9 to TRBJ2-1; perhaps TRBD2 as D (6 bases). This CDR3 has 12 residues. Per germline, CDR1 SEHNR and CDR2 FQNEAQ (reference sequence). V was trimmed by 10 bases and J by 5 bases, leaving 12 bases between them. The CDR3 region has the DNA TGTGCCACCCGCGGGACCGACAATGAGCAGTTCTTC. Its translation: CATRGTDNEQFF. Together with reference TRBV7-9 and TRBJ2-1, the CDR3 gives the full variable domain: DTGVSQNPRHKITKRGQNVTFRCDPISEHNRLYWYRQTLGQGPEFLTYFQNEAQLEKSRLLSDRFSAERPKGSFSTLEIQRTEQGDSAMYLCATRGTDNEQFFGPGTRLTVL.

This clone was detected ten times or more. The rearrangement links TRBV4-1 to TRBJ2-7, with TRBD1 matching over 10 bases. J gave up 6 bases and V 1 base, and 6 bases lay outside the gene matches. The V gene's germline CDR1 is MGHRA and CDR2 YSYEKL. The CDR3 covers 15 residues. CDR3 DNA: TGCGCCAGCAGCCAAGCCGGGACAGGGGTCGTCGAGCAGTACTTC. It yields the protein CASSQAGTGVVEQYF.

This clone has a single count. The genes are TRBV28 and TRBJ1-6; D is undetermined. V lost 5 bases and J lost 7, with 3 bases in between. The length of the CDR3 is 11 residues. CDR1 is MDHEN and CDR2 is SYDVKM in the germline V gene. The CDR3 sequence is CASSLNSPLHF. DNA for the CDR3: TGTGCCAGCAGTCTGAATTCACCCCTCCACTTT.

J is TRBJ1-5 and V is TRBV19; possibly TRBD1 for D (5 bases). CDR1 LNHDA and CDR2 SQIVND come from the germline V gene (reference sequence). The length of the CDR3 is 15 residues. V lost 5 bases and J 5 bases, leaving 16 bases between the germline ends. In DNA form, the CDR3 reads TGTGCCAGTAGTGGGGGGTCAAGAGGGTATCAGCCCCAGCATTTT. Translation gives CASSGGSRGYQPQHF. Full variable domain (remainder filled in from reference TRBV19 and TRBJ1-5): DGGITQSPKYLFRKEGQNVTLSCEQNLNHDAMYWYRQDPGQGLRLIYYSQIVNDFQKGDIAEGYSVSREKKESFPLTVTSAQKNPTAFYLCASSGGSRGYQPQHFGDGTRLSIL.

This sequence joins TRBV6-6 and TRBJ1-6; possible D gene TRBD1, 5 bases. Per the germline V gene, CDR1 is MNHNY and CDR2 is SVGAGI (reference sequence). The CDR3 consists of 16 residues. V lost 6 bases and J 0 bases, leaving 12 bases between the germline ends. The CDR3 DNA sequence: TGTGCCAGCAGGACGGGGGGGAGCTCCTATAATTCACCCCTCCACTTT. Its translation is CASRTGGSSYNSPLHF.

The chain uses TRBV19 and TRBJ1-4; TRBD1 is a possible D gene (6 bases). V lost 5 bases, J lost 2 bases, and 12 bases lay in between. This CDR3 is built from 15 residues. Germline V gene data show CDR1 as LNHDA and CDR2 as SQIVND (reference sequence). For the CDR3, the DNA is TGTGCCAGTAGTCCTACAGGGTCCACTAATGAAAAACTGTTTTTT. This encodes CASSPTGSTNEKLFF.

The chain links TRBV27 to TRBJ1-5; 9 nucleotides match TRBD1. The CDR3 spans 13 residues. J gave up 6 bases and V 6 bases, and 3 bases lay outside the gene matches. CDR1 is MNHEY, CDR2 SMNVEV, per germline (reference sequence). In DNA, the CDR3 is TGTGCCAGCAGAGGGACAGGGACTCAGCCCCAGCATTTT. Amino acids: CASRGTGTQPQHF.

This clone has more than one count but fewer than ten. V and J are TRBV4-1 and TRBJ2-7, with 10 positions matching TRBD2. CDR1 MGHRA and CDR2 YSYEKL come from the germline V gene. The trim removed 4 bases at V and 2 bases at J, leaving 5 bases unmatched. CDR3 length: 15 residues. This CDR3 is CASSRGTSETYEQYF. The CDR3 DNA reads TGCGCCAGCAGCCGCGGGACTAGCGAGACCTACGAGCAGTACTTC.

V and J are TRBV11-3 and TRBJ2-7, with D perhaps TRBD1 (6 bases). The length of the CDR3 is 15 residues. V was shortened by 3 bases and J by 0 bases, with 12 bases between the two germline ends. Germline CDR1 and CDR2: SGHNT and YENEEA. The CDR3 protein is CASSFNRDNSYEQYF. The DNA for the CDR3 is TGTGCCAGCAGCTTCAACCGGGACAACTCCTACGAGCAGTACTTC.

CDR3 loop: CSVCWLGDGNEQFF. CDR3 nucleotide sequence: TGCAGCGTTTGTTGGCTAGGGGATGGGAATGAGCAGTTCTTC. The rearrangement links TRBV29-1 to TRBJ2-1, with TRBD1 as a possible D gene (5 bases). Per germline, CDR1 SQVTM and CDR2 ANQGSEA. This CDR3 is 14 amino acids long. Trimming cost V 5 bases and J 7 bases, with 18 bases left between them.

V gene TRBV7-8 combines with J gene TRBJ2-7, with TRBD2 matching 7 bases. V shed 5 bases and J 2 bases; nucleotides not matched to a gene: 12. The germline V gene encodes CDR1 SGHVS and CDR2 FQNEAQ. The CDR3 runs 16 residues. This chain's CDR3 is CASSPGPSGFAYEQYF. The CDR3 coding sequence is TGTGCCAGCAGCCCTGGACCTAGCGGATTTGCCTACGAGCAGTACTTC.

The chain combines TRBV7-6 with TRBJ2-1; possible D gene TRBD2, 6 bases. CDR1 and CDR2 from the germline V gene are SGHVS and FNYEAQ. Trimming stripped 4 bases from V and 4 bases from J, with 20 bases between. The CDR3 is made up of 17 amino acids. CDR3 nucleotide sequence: TGTGCCAGCAGCTCGGGATCTGGCGGGATGGGGTACAATGAGCAGTTCTTC. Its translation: CASSSGSGGMGYNEQFF.

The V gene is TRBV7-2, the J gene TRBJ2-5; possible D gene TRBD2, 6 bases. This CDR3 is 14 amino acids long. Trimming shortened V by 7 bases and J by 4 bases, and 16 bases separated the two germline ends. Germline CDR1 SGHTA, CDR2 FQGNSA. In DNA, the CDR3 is TGTGCCAGCAATGGAGGGCTAGCCCCAGAGACCCAGTACTTC. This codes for CASNGGLAPETQYF.

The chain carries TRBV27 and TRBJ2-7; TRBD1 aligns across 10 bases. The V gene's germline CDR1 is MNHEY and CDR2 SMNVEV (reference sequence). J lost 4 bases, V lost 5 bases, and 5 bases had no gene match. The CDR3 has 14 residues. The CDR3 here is CASSPGTGEYEQYF. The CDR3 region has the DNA TGTGCCAGCAGTCCCGGGACAGGGGAATACGAGCAGTACTTC.

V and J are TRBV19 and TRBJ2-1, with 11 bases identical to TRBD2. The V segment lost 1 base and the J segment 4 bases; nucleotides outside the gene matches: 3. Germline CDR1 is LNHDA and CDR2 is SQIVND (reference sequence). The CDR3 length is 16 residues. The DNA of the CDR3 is TGTGCCAGTAGTATAGCTAGCGGGAGGCATTACAATGAGCAGTTCTTC. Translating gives CASSIASGRHYNEQFF.

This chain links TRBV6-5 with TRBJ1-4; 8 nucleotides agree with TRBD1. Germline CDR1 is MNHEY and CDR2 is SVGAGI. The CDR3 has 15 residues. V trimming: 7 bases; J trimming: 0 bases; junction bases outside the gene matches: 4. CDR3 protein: CASKEQGATNEKLFF. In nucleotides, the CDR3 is TGTGCCAGCAAAGAACAGGGGGCAACTAATGAAAAACTGTTTTTT.

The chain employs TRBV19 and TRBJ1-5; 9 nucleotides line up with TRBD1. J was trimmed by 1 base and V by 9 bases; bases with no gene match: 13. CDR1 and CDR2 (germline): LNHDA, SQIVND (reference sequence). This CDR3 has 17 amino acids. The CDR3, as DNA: TGTGCCAGCCCTATCATTCCGGGACAGGGAAGCAATCAGCCCCAGCATTTT. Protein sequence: CASPIIPGQGSNQPQHF.